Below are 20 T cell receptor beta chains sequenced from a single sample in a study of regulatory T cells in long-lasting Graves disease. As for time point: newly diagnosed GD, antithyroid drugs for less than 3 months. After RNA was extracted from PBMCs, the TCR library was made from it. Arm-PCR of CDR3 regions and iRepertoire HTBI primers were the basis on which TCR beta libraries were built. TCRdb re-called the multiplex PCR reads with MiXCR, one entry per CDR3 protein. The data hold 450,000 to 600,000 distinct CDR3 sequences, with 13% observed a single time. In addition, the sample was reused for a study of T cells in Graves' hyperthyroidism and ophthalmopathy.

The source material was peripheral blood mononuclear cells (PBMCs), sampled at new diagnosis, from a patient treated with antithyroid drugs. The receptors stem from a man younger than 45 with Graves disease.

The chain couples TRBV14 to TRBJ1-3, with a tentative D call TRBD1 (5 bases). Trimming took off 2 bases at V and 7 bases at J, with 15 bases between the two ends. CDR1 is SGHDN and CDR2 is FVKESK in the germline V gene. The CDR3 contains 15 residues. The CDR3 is CASSQPSGTWNTIYF. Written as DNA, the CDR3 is TGTGCCAGCAGCCAACCCTCCGGGACCTGGAACACCATATATTTT.

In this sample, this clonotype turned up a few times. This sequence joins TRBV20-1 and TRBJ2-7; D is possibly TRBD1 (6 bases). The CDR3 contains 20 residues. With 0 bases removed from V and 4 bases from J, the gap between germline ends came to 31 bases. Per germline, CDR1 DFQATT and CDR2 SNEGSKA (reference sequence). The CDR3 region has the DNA TGCAGTGCTAGAGATTGGCGGCAGGGGCTGAACGTGGGGAGTAATTACGAGCAGTACTTC. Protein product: CSARDWRQGLNVGSNYEQYF.

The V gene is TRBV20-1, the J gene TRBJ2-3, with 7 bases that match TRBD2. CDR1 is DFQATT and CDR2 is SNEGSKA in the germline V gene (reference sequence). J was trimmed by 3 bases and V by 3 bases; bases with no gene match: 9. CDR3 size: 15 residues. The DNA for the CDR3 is TGCAGTGCTAGGTTCGGGAGGAAGGGGACAGATACGCAGTATTTT. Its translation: CSARFGRKGTDTQYF.

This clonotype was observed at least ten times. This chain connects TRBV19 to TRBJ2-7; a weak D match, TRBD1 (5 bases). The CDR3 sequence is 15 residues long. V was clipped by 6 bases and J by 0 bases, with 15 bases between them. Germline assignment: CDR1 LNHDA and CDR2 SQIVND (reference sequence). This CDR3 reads CASSRAEYGSYEQYF. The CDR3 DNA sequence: TGTGCCAGTAGCAGGGCGGAATACGGCTCCTACGAGCAGTACTTC.

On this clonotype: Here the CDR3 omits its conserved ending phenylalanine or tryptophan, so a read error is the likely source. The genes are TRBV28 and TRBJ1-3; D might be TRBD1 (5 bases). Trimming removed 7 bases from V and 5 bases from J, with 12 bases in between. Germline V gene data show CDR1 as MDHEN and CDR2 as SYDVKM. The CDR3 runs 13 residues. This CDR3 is CASIQGRRNTIYL. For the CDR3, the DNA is TGTGCCAGCATTCAGGGTAGAAGAAACACCATATATCTT.

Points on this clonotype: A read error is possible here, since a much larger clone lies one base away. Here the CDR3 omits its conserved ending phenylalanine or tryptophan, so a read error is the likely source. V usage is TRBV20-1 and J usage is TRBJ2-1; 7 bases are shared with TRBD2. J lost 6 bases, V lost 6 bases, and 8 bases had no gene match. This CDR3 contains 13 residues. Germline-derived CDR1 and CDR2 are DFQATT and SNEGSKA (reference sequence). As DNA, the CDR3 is TGCAGTGCGACACTAGCGACTGGCAATGAGCAGTTCCTC. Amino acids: CSATLATGNEQFL.

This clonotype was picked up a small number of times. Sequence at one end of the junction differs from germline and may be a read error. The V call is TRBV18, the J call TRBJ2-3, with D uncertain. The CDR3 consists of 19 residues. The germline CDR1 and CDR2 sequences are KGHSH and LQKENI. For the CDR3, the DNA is TGTGCCAGCCCACCCCTAGGTATCGCCGTCCCAGTAAGGACAGATACGCAGTATTTT. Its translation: CASPPLGIAVPVRTDTQYF.

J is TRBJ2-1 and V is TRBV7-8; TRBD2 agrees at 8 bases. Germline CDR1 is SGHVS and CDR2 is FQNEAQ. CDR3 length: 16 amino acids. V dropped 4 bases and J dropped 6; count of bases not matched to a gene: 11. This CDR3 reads CASSSGSGTRGNEQFF. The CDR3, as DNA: TGTGCCAGCAGCTCTGGCTCCGGGACTAGGGGCAATGAGCAGTTCTTC.

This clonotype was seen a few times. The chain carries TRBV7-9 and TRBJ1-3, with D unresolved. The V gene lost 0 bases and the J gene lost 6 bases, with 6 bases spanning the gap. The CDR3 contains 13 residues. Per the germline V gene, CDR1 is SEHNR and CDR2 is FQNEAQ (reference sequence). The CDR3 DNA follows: TGTGCCAGCAGCTTAGCAGACCCAAACACCATATATTTT. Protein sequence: CASSLADPNTIYF. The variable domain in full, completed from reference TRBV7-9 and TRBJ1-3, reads DTGVSQNPRHKITKRGQNVTFRCDPISEHNRLYWYRQTLGQGPEFLTYFQNEAQLEKSRLLSDRFSAERPKGSFSTLEIQRTEQGDSAMYLCASSLADPNTIYFGEGSWLTVV.

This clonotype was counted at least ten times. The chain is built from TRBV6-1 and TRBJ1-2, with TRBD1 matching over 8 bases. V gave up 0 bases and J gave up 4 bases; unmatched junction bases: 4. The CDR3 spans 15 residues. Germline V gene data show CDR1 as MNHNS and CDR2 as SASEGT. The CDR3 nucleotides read TGTGCCAGCAGTGAAGCGGCAGGGGGCATCTATGGCTACACCTTC. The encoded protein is CASSEAAGGIYGYTF.

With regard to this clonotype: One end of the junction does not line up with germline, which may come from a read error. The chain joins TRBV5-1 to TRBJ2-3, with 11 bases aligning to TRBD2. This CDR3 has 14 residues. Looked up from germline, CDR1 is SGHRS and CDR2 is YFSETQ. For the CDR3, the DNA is TGCGCCAGCAGCTCTCAGACTAGCGGGGAGACCCGGTACTTC. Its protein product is CASSSQTSGETRYF.

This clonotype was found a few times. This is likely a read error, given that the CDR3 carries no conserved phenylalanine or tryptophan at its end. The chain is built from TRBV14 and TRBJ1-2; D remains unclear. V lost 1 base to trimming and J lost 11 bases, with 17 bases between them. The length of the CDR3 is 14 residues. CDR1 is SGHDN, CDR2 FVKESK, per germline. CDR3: CASSQVGSSYKYTS. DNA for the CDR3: TGTGCCAGCAGCCAAGTTGGGTCATCTTACAAGTACACCTCC.

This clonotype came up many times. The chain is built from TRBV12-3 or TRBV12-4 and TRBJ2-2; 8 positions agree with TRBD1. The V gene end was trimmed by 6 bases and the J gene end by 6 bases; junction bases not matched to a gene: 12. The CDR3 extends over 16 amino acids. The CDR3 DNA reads TGTGCCAGCAGCTTTCCGGGGACAGGTTCGGCCGGGGAGCTGTTTTTT. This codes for CASSFPGTGSAGELFF.

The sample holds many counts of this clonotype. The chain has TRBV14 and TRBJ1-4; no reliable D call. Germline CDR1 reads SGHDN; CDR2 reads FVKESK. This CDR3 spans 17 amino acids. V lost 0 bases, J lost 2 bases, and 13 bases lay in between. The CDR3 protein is CASSQDPRRETNEKLFF. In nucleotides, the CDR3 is TGTGCCAGCAGCCAAGACCCACGGCGGGAGACTAATGAAAAACTGTTTTTT.

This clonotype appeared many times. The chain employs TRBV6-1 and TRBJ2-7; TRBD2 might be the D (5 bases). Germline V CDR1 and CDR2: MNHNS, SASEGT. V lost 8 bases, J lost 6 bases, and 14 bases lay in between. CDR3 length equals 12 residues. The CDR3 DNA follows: TGTGCCAGCCTTTGGAACGCGGGCGAGCAGTACTTC. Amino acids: CASLWNAGEQYF.

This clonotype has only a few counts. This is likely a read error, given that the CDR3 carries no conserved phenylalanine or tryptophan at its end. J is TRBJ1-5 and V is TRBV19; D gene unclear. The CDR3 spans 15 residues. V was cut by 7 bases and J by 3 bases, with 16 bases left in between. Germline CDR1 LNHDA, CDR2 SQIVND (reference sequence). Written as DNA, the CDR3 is TGTGCCAGTAATCAAAGGCACAGCCTCAATCAGCCCCAGCATCTT. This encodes CASNQRHSLNQPQHL.

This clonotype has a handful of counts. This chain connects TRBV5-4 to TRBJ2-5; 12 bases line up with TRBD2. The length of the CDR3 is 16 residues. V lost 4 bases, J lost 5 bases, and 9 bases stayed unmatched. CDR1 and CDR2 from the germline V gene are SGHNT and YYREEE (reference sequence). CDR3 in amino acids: CASSPPATSGRETQYF. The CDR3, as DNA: TGTGCCAGCAGCCCCCCCGCCACTAGCGGGAGGGAGACCCAGTACTTC.

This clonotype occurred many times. CDR3 residues: CASSLGLAGPSTDTQYF. The CDR3 DNA reads as TGTGCCAGCAGCCTGGGACTAGCGGGACCTAGCACAGATACGCAGTATTTT. The chain carries TRBV12-3 or TRBV12-4 and TRBJ2-3; TRBD2 matches 13 bases. CDR3 length: 17 amino acids. V shed 6 bases and J 0 bases; nucleotides not matched to a gene: 6.

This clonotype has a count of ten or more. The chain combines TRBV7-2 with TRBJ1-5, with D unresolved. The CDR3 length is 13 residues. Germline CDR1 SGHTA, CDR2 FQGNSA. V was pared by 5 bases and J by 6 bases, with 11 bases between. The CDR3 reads CASSPTTRQPQHF. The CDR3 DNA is TGTGCCAGCAGCCCCACGACGCGTCAGCCCCAGCATTTT.

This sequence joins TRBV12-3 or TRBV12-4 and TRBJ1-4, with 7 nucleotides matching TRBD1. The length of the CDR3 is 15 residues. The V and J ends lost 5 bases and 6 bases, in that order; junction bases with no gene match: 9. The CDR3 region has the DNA TGTGCCAGCAGTACTACCGGGACAGCTCATGAAAAACTGTTTTTT. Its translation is CASSTTGTAHEKLFF.